Listed below are T cell receptor beta chains from one sample, sequenced in a study of shared clonotypes between healthy human individuals. Sequencing was performed with immunoSEQ multiplex PCR; in TCRdb, only in-frame clones are kept and a portion is missing. The sample contains about 1.5 million clones, about 98% of which appear only once. Specimen: naive CD4+ T cells sorted from blood. Source of these receptors: a man aged 25 to 40 in good health. CDR3s include the opening cysteine and the closing phenylalanine or tryptophan. A D gene is named only where the DNA matches it firmly. Clone size is given for some rows only: seen once, a few or many times, or a class if the clone is expanded.

D: .
V: TRBV2
size: .
J: TRBJ2-3
DNA: TGTGCCAGCAGTGACGGCAGAGTAACGCAGTATTTT
CDR3: CASSDGRVTQYF

D: TRBD2
V: TRBV9
size: .
J: TRBJ2-7
DNA: TGTGCCAGCAGCGTAGAAGAGCGGGGCTACGAGCAGTACTTC
CDR3: CASSVEERGYEQYF

D: TRBD2
V: TRBV27
size: .
J: TRBJ2-3
DNA: TGTGCCAGCAGTCCAGGGAGCGGGGGTAGCACAGATACGCAGTATTTT
CDR3: CASSPGSGGSTDTQYF

D: .
V: TRBV5-1
size: .
J: TRBJ1-1
DNA: TGCGCCAGCAGCCCAAACCCGGGACAGAACACTGAAGCTTTCTTT
CDR3: CASSPNPGQNTEAFF

D: TRBD2
V: TRBV14
size: once
J: TRBJ2-2
DNA: TGTGCCAGCAGCCCCGACGCTGGCGGGGGGTTTCAAACCGGGGAGCTGTTTTTT
CDR3: CASSPDAGGGFQTGELFF

D: .
V: TRBV5-6
size: .
J: TRBJ1-2
DNA: TGTGCCAGCAGTCCCCGCTTACTAGAATCTAACTATGGCTACACCTTC
CDR3: CASSPRLLESNYGYTF

D: .
V: TRBV19
size: once
J: TRBJ1-3
DNA: TGTGCCAGTAGTAAACCCGGGACCAGAGGAAACACCATATATTTT
CDR3: CASSKPGTRGNTIYF

D: .
V: TRBV7-5
size: .
J: TRBJ2-7
DNA: TGTGTCAGAAGCCGGAGAGAGACAAGAGGCTTGACAGGAGCCGAGCAGTACTTC
CDR3: CVRSRRETRGLTGAEQYF

D: .
V: TRBV28
size: .
J: TRBJ1-1
DNA: TGTGCCAGCAACCCGTACGGGGCTGAAGCTTTCTTT
CDR3: CASNPYGAEAFF

D: .
V: TRBV7-2
size: .
J: TRBJ2-2
DNA: TGTGCCAGCAGCTTAGCGTCGGGAATGCCCGGGGAGCTGTTTTTT
CDR3: CASSLASGMPGELFF

D: TRBD1
V: TRBV27
size: .
J: TRBJ2-4
DNA: TGTGCCAGCAGTTTCAGGGGGCGAGAAAACATTCAGTACTTC
CDR3: CASSFRGRENIQYF

D: TRBD2
V: TRBV16
size: .
J: TRBJ2-5
DNA: TGTGCCAGCAGCCAATCGAGCGGGAGGGCCCGTGAGACCCAGTACTTC
CDR3: CASSQSSGRARETQYF

D: .
V: TRBV28
size: .
J: TRBJ1-4
DNA: TGTGCCAGCAGTTTCTGGGCAACTAATGAAAAACTGTTTTTT
CDR3: CASSFWATNEKLFF

D: .
V: TRBV6-1
size: .
J: TRBJ1-1
DNA: TGTGCCAGCGCGATACTGGAGGGCACTGAAGCTTTCTTT
CDR3: CASAILEGTEAFF

D: TRBD2
V: TRBV7-9
size: .
J: TRBJ2-1
DNA: TGTGCCAGCAGCTACGGACTAGCGGCGAGTTACAATGAGCAGTTCTTC
CDR3: CASSYGLAASYNEQFF

D: TRBD2
V: TRBV6-1
size: .
J: TRBJ2-5
DNA: TGTGCCAGCAGTGCGGGACTAGCGGGTCTAGAGACCCAGTACTTC
CDR3: CASSAGLAGLETQYF

D: .
V: TRBV11-2
size: .
J: TRBJ1-2
DNA: TGTGCCAGCAGCTTAGAATTTGGGTTGGCTGGCTACACCTTC
CDR3: CASSLEFGLAGYTF

D: TRBD1
V: TRBV7-9
size: .
J: TRBJ1-5
DNA: TGTGCCAGCAGCCCCCCGGGACAGGGGGCTAGTCAGCCCCAGCATTTT
CDR3: CASSPPGQGASQPQHF

D: TRBD1
V: TRBV10-3
size: .
J: TRBJ1-1
DNA: TGTGCCATCAGTGAGTCAGTGACAGGGGGCATGACTGAAGCTTTCTTT
CDR3: CAISESVTGGMTEAFF

D: .
V: TRBV5-1
size: .
J: TRBJ2-7
DNA: TGCGCCAGCAGCTTGTTTAATAGCAGGGAGTCCGAGCAGTACTTC
CDR3: CASSLFNSRESEQYF

D: .
V: TRBV19
size: .
J: TRBJ2-7
DNA: TGTGCCAGTAGTACTTCTGGGGTTAAAGCCTACGAGCAGTACTTC
CDR3: CASSTSGVKAYEQYF

D: .
V: TRBV27
size: .
J: TRBJ1-1
DNA: TGTGCCAGCAGTTTAGGTTTTCGGAACACTGAAGCTTTCTTT
CDR3: CASSLGFRNTEAFF

D: .
V: TRBV11-1
size: .
J: TRBJ2-3
DNA: TGTGCCAGCAGCTCCGCCGGGCGGCCCTTGACAGATACGCAGTATTTT
CDR3: CASSSAGRPLTDTQYF

D: .
V: TRBV6-1
size: .
J: TRBJ1-5
DNA: TGTGCCAGCAGCGCAGGATTAAATCAGCCCCAGCATTTT
CDR3: CASSAGLNQPQHF

D: TRBD2
V: TRBV5-1
size: .
J: TRBJ2-7
DNA: TGCGCCAGCAGCCCGCGCAGAGCGGGAGTCGACTACGAGCAGTACTTC
CDR3: CASSPRRAGVDYEQYF

D: .
V: TRBV29-1
size: .
J: TRBJ2-5
DNA: TGCAGCGCTGGGGACTGGTTATTCGTAGAGACCCAGTACTTC
CDR3: CSAGDWLFVETQYF

D: .
V: TRBV7-2
size: .
J: TRBJ1-2
DNA: TGTGCCAGCAGCTTAGCGCCAGGGGCTCTATGGGGCTACACCTTC
CDR3: CASSLAPGALWGYTF

D: .
V: TRBV7-2
size: once
J: TRBJ2-3
DNA: TGTGCCAGCAGCCAAACCCGGGTGGTAGATACGCAGTATTTT
CDR3: CASSQTRVVDTQYF

D: .
V: TRBV11-2
size: .
J: TRBJ2-7
DNA: TGTGCCAGCAGCCCATACCCTGGCGGGACTTTGGTCTCCTACGAGCAGTACTTC
CDR3: CASSPYPGGTLVSYEQYF

D: .
V: TRBV7-7
size: .
J: TRBJ2-1
DNA: TGTGCCAGCAGTCCTTCGGAGGGCGGCTTCAATGAGCAGTTCTTC
CDR3: CASSPSEGGFNEQFF

D: .
V: TRBV5-1
size: .
J: TRBJ1-1
DNA: TGCGCCAGCAGCTTGAGGGAGGCGGGGGACACTGAAGCTTTCTTT
CDR3: CASSLREAGDTEAFF

D: .
V: TRBV14
size: .
J: TRBJ1-2
DNA: TGTGCCAGCAGCCAAGATATGGGGATACGTGGCTACACCTTC
CDR3: CASSQDMGIRGYTF

D: TRBD2
V: TRBV2
size: .
J: TRBJ2-5
DNA: TGTGCCGGGGGACTAGCGATACAAGAGACCCAGTACTTC
CDR3: CAGGLAIQETQYF

D: TRBD2
V: TRBV7-2
size: .
J: TRBJ2-7
DNA: TGTGCCAGCAGCATATCGGGACTAGCGGGCTATCGGTACTACGAGCAGTACTTC
CDR3: CASSISGLAGYRYYEQYF

D: TRBD1
V: TRBV30
size: .
J: TRBJ1-5
DNA: TGTGCCTGGAGTCCGGGACAGCCATATCAGCCCCAGCATTTT
CDR3: CAWSPGQPYQPQHF

D: TRBD1
V: TRBV4-1
size: .
J: TRBJ1-5
DNA: TGCGCCAGCAGCCCTGCCTGGGACAGGGGTGACAATCAGCCCCAGCATTTT
CDR3: CASSPAWDRGDNQPQHF

D: .
V: TRBV5-1
size: .
J: TRBJ2-3
DNA: TGCGCCAGCAGCACCGGGACGGTTAGGGATACGCAGTATTTT
CDR3: CASSTGTVRDTQYF